This record looks at one T cell receptor beta chain sequence and its context. As yet, its antigen is unknown. Every donor was a healthy person donating bone marrow. At collection, donors were nominally healthy, but unrecorded immune exposures were probable. PCR primers comprised 60 Vbeta and 13 Jbeta primers. Clones were sequenced by immunoSEQ multiplex PCR, and TCRdb holds only the in-frame ones, with some missing. The table lists 180,000 or so clones, 65% to 85% of them singletons. The CDR3 contains 15 residues. With V trimmed by 0 bases and J by 3 bases, 5 bases remained unmatched. The germline V gene encodes CDR1 LGHNA and CDR2 YNFKEQ. This specimen comes from a study of cytomegalovirus exposure and HLA in healthy donors. The study, taken as a whole, reports: Owing to their indistinguishability, certain V segments, notably TRBV6-2 and TRBV6-3, were excluded.

The V call is TRBV4-2, the J call TRBJ2-7, with TRBD1 identical over 7 bases. This clonotype was sampled from a woman aged 45 to 65 in good health and CMV-seropositive. Sequencing was carried out using PBMCs. For the CDR3, the DNA is TGTGCCAGCAGCCAAGATTGGACAGGCTTCTACGAGCAGTACTTC. Translated: CASSQDWTGFYEQYF.